Presented here are 24 T cell receptor beta chains from one specimen sequenced in a study of regulatory T cells in long-lasting Graves disease. Making the TCR library involved RNA that had been extracted from PBMCs. TCRdb re-called the reads through MiXCR, storing one row per CDR3 protein. The data show more than 1,000 distinct CDR3 sequences, around 80% seen once. The material sequenced was peripheral blood mononuclear cells (PBMCs), taken with antithyroid drug treatment, in newly diagnosed or persistent Graves disease (not recorded which). The receptors were sampled from a woman aged 35 to 59 with Graves disease.

This clonotype has a handful of counts. The chain recombines TRBV30 with TRBJ1-2; D uncertain. The germline CDR1 and CDR2 sequences are GTSNPN and SVGIG (reference sequence). Deletions cut 2 bases from V and 4 bases from J, with 5 bases between. This CDR3 spans 11 amino acids. The CDR3: CAWSTAYGYTF. CDR3 nucleotides: TGTGCCTGGAGTACCGCCTATGGCTACACCTTC.

Concerning this clonotype: At one boundary the junction diverges from the germline segment, which might be a read error. This rearrangement joins TRBV4-2 to TRBJ2-7; weak D call: TRBD1 (5 bases). Germline V gives CDR1 LGHNA, CDR2 YNFKEQ. This CDR3 is 16 amino acids long. CDR3 DNA sequence: TGTGCCAGCAGCGCACTAAGGCGACAGCACAACTACAAGCAGTACTTC. Amino acids: CASSALRRQHNYKQYF.

The V and J genes are TRBV12-3 or TRBV12-4 and TRBJ2-7; TRBD1 matches 9 bases. This CDR3 comprises 14 residues. V trimming: 6 bases; J trimming: 1 base; junction bases outside the gene matches: 4. CDR3 residues: CASRSGTGSYEQYF. CDR3 in DNA: TGTGCCAGCAGATCCGGGACAGGGTCCTACGAGCAGTACTTC.

This chain connects TRBV13 to TRBJ1-5; 7 bases match TRBD1. Germline assignment: CDR1 PRHDT and CDR2 FYEKMQ (reference sequence). The CDR3 extends over 15 amino acids. With V trimmed by 7 bases and J by 3 bases, 9 bases remained unmatched. CDR3: CASTFHTGDNQPQHF. CDR3 nucleotide sequence: TGTGCCAGCACCTTCCATACAGGGGACAATCAGCCCCAGCATTTT.

J is TRBJ1-1 and V is TRBV19; 7 nucleotides match TRBD1. The germline V gene encodes CDR1 LNHDA and CDR2 SQIVND (reference sequence). V lost 8 bases to trimming and J lost 1 base; unmatched junction nucleotides: 1. The CDR3 is 12 residues long. The CDR3 bases are TGTGCCAGTTGGACAGGGAACACTGAAGCTTTCTTT. Its protein is CASWTGNTEAFF.

CDR3 in amino acids: CATANDRGDGGELFF. CDR3 DNA sequence: TGTGCCACCGCGAACGACAGGGGCGATGGCGGGGAGCTGTTTTTT. The rearrangement joins TRBV6-6 to TRBJ2-2; 8 bases fit TRBD1. The CDR3 spans 15 residues. Germline V gene sequence: CDR1 MNHNY, CDR2 SVGAGI (reference sequence). The J segment lost 7 bases and the V segment lost 10 bases, leaving 14 bases of the junction unmatched.

V gene TRBV6-2 or TRBV6-3 combines with J gene TRBJ1-2; D perhaps matches TRBD1 (5 bases). Germline assignment: CDR1 MNHEY and CDR2 SVGEGT. The V gene lost 6 bases and the J gene lost 8 bases, with 13 bases spanning the gap. There are 12 residues in the CDR3. This chain's CDR3 is CASSNSYRGYTF. In nucleotides, the CDR3 is TGTGCCAGCAGCAATTCCTACAGGGGCTACACCTTC.

The chain links TRBV7-9 to TRBJ2-3, with D unclear. Trimming removed 2 bases from V and 5 bases from J, with 8 bases in between. This CDR3 comprises 13 residues. Germline assignment: CDR1 SEHNR and CDR2 FQNEAQ (reference sequence). CDR3 amino acids: CASSLPPGDTQYF. As DNA, the CDR3 is TGTGCCAGCAGCTTACCCCCGGGAGATACGCAGTATTTT.

The chain combines TRBV28 with TRBJ2-1, with 7 bases identical to TRBD2. Germline V gene lookup returns CDR1 MDHEN and CDR2 SYDVKM. V shed 9 bases, J shed 5 bases, and the junction held 4 bases outside the gene matches. The CDR3 runs to 12 residues. This chain's CDR3 is CASIGTNNEQFF. The CDR3 DNA reads TGTGCCAGTATTGGGACTAACAATGAGCAGTTCTTC.

The rearrangement uses TRBV5-1 and TRBJ1-1; maybe TRBD1 (5 bases). Germline loops: CDR1 SGHRS, CDR2 YFSETQ. Between the trimmed V and J ends, which lost 3 bases and 0 bases, there was a span of 12 bases. This CDR3 has 15 amino acids. The CDR3 region is CASSSRQNMNTEAFF. In nucleotides, the CDR3 is TGCGCCAGCAGCTCGAGACAGAACATGAACACTGAAGCTTTCTTT.

V gene TRBV9 combines with J gene TRBJ1-3; D is ambiguous. V was shortened by 1 base and J by 2 bases, with 7 bases between the two germline ends. Germline V gene sequence: CDR1 SGDLS, CDR2 YYNGEE. The CDR3 covers 14 residues. The CDR3: CASSVSGPGNTIYF. CDR3 nucleotide sequence: TGTGCCAGCAGCGTATCCGGGCCTGGAAACACCATATATTTT.

The rearrangement joins TRBV30 to TRBJ2-1, with a tentative D call TRBD2 (5 bases). V gave up 1 base and J gave up 10 bases, with 32 bases separating them. The length of the CDR3 is 19 residues. CDR1 is GTSNPN, CDR2 SVGIG, per germline (reference sequence). CDR3 residues: CAWSARRVARFQLEEEQFF. Here the CDR3 DNA reads TGTGCCTGGAGTGCCCGCCGGGTCGCCAGGTTCCAGCTGGAGGAAGAGCAGTTCTTC.

This sequence joins TRBV5-4 and TRBJ1-1; D is uncertain. The CDR3 extends over 15 amino acids. Trimming removed 4 bases at V and 2 bases at J, with 15 bases between. The germline gives CDR1 SGHNT, CDR2 YYREEE (reference sequence). The CDR3 DNA sequence: TGTGCCAGCAGCCGGCTTGTGGGCTCTAACACTGAAGCTTTCTTT. It specifies CASSRLVGSNTEAFF. The full variable domain, its missing parts supplied by reference TRBV5-4 and TRBJ1-1, is ETGVTQSPTHLIKTRGQQVTLRCSSQSGHNTVSWYQQALGQGPQFIFQYYREEENGRGNFPPRFSGLQFPNYSSELNVNALELDDSALYLCASSRLVGSNTEAFFGQGTRLTVV.

V usage is TRBV10-3 and J usage is TRBJ1-1, with D perhaps TRBD1 (5 bases). Trimming took off 2 bases at V and 3 bases at J, with 10 bases between the two ends. This CDR3 spans 14 amino acids. The germline gives CDR1 ENHRY, CDR2 SYGVKD. CDR3 in DNA: TGTGCCATCAGTGAGGGGGGAGGGGACACTGAAGCTTTCTTT. Amino acids: CAISEGGGDTEAFF.

This chain connects TRBV4-1 to TRBJ1-1; TRBD1 might be the D (5 bases). Germline V lookup: CDR1 MGHRA, CDR2 YSYEKL. This CDR3 spans 15 amino acids. The V end lost 0 bases, the J end lost 9 bases, and 17 bases lay between the germline ends. CDR3 nucleotide sequence: TGCGCCAGCAGCCAAGAAATCCAGGGTGGGTCTAAAGCTTTCTTT. Translation gives CASSQEIQGGSKAFF.

The chain combines TRBV18 with TRBJ2-7; a possible D gene is TRBD2 (6 bases). V lost 5 bases and J 3 bases, leaving 14 bases between the germline ends. The CDR3 consists of 14 residues. Per the germline V gene, CDR1 is KGHSH and CDR2 is LQKENI. The CDR3 is CASSSPGLHYEQYF. CDR3 DNA sequence: TGTGCCAGCTCATCTCCGGGACTCCACTACGAGCAGTACTTC. The variable domain in full, completed from reference TRBV18 and TRBJ2-7, reads NAGVMQNPRHLVRRRGQEARLRCSPMKGHSHVYWYRQLPEEGLKFMVYLQKENIIDESGMPKERFSAEFPKEGPSILRIQQVVRGDSAAYFCASSSPGLHYEQYFGPGTRLTVT.

The V and J genes are TRBV5-6 and TRBJ2-3; D might be TRBD1 or TRBD2, each matching 5 bases. The germline V and J ends were trimmed by 6 bases and 2 bases, with 19 bases remaining between them. The CDR3 spans 16 residues. CDR1 is SGHDT, CDR2 YYEEEE, per germline. CDR3 residues: CASTKNGAVYTDTQYF. CDR3 nucleotides: TGTGCCAGCACCAAGAACGGGGCTGTATACACAGATACGCAGTATTTT. Together with reference TRBV5-6 and TRBJ2-3, the CDR3 gives the full variable domain: DAGVTQSPTHLIKTRGQQVTLRCSPKSGHDTVSWYQQALGQGPQFIFQYYEEEERQRGNFPDRFSGHQFPNYSSELNVNALLLGDSALYLCASTKNGAVYTDTQYFGPGTRLTVL.

The chain uses TRBV13 and TRBJ1-1, with TRBD1 identical over 11 bases. This CDR3 contains 15 residues. Germline V lookup: CDR1 PRHDT, CDR2 FYEKMQ (reference sequence). Germline trimming cut 5 bases from V and 5 bases from J; bases unmatched to any gene: 7. The DNA for the CDR3 is TGTGCCAGCAGCGACCCAGGGACAGGGGGGACTGAAGCTTTCTTT. Amino acid sequence: CASSDPGTGGTEAFF.

The genes are TRBV7-9 and TRBJ1-1; D remains unclear. The CDR3 extends over 15 amino acids. With 5 bases removed from V and 1 base from J, the gap between germline ends came to 14 bases. Germline CDR1 and CDR2: SEHNR and FQNEAQ (reference sequence). CDR3 DNA sequence: TGTGCCAGCAGCACCAGTACAGACCAGAACACTGAAGCTTTCTTT. Translated: CASSTSTDQNTEAFF.

The chain employs TRBV4-2 and TRBJ2-1; tentatively, D is TRBD2 (6 bases). Trimming pared 6 bases from V and 6 bases from J, leaving 18 bases between. Germline lookup yields CDR1 LGHNA and CDR2 YNFKEQ. The CDR3 is 15 amino acids. This CDR3 is CASSHTRELGNEQFF. The CDR3 region has the DNA TGTGCCAGCAGTCACACCCGGGAGCTGGGCAATGAGCAGTTCTTC.

This clonotype was recorded a few times. The CDR3 region has the DNA TGCAGTGCTAGGTCACAGCCTGGACAGGCCAATCAGCCCCAGCATTTT. Encoded protein: CSARSQPGQANQPQHF. The rearrangement uses TRBV20-1 and TRBJ1-5; 7 bases map to TRBD1. J was trimmed by 3 bases and V by 3 bases; bases with no gene match: 11. The CDR3 is made up of 16 amino acids. CDR1 and CDR2 from the germline V gene are DFQATT and SNEGSKA (reference sequence).

The CDR3 DNA reads as TGTGCCAGCAGCCAAGGCTCCCCCTCCTACAATGAGCAGTTCTTC. It specifies CASSQGSPSYNEQFF. The chain employs TRBV3-1 and TRBJ2-1, with D unclear. CDR1 is LGHDT, CDR2 YNNKEL, per germline (reference sequence). The CDR3 loop spans 15 amino acids. With 1 base removed from V and 0 bases from J, the gap between germline ends came to 7 bases.

The chain couples TRBV28 to TRBJ1-3, with unresolved D. Germline-derived CDR1 and CDR2 are MDHEN and SYDVKM. V lost 2 bases, J lost 1 base, and 9 bases lay in between. The CDR3 length is 15 residues. CDR3 DNA sequence: TGTGCCAGCAGTTTAGGCTGGTCTTCTGGAAACACCATATATTTT. This gives the protein CASSLGWSSGNTIYF.

The V gene is TRBV10-2, the J gene TRBJ1-5; a possible D gene is TRBD1 (5 bases). In germline, CDR1 is WSHSY, CDR2 SAAADI. V lost 8 bases and J lost 7, with 15 bases in between. The length of the CDR3 is 13 residues. CDR3 protein: CASRGGDRQPQHF. The CDR3 DNA follows: TGCGCCAGCCGCGGGGGTGACCGGCAGCCCCAGCATTTT.